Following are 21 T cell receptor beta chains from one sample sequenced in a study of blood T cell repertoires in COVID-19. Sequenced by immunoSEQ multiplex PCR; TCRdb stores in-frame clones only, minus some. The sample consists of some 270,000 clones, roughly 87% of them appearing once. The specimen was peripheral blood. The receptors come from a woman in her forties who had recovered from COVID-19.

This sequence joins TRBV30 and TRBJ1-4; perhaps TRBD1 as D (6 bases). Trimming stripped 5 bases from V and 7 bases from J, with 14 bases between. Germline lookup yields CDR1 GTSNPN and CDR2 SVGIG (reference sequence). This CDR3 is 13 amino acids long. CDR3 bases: TGTGCCTGGTCGGGACACAGTATTGAAAAACTGTTTTTT. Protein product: CAWSGHSIEKLFF.

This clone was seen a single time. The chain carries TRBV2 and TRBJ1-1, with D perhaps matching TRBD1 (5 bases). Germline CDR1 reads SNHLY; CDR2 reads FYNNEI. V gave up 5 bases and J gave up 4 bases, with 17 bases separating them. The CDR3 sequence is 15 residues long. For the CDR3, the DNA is TGTGCCAGCAGTCCCCAGGGAGGAGGGAGCACTGAAGCTTTCTTT. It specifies CASSPQGGGSTEAFF.

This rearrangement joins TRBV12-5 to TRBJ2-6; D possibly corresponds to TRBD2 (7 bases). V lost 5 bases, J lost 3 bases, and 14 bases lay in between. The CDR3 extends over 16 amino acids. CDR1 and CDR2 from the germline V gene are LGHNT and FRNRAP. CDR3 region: CASGPLGGLGANVLTF. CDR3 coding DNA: TGTGCTAGTGGTCCCCTGGGGGGGCTTGGGGCCAACGTCCTGACTTTC.

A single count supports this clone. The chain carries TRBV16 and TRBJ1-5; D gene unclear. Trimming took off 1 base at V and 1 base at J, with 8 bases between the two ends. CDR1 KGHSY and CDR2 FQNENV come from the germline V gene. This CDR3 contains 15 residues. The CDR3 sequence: CASSQFEGSNQPQHF. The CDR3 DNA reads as TGTGCCAGCAGCCAATTTGAGGGAAGCAATCAGCCCCAGCATTTT. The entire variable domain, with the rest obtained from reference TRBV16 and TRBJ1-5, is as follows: GEEVAQTPKHLVRGEGQKAKLYCAPIKGHSYVFWYQQVLKNEFKFLISFQNENVFDETGMPKERFSAKCLPNSPCSLEIQATKLEDSAVYFCASSQFEGSNQPQHFGDGTRLSIL.

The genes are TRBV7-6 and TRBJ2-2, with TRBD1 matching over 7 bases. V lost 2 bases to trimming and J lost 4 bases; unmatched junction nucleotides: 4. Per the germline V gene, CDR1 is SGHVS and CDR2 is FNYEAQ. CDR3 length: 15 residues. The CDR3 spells CASSLRQGTTGELFF. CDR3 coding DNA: TGTGCCAGCAGCTTAAGACAGGGAACCACCGGGGAGCTGTTTTTT.

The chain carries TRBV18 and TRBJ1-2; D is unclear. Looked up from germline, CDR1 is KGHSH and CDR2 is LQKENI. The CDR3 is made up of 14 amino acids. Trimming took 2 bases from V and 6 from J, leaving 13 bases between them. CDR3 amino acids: CASSPNFSSHGYTF. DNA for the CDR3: TGTGCCAGCTCACCAAATTTTTCAAGCCATGGCTACACCTTC.

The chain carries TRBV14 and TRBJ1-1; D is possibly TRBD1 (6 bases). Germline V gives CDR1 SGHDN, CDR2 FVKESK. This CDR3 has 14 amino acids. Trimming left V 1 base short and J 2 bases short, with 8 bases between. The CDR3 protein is CASSQVRGNTEAFF. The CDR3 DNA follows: TGTGCCAGCAGCCAAGTCAGGGGAAACACTGAAGCTTTCTTT.

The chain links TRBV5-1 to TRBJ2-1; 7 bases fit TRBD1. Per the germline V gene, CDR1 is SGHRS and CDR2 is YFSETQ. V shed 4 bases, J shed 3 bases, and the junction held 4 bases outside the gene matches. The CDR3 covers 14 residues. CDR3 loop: CASSRDSYYNEQFF. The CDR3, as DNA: TGCGCCAGCAGCCGGGACAGCTACTACAATGAGCAGTTCTTC. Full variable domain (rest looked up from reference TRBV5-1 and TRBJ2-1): KAGVTQTPRYLIKTRGQQVTLSCSPISGHRSVSWYQQTPGQGLQFLFEYFSETQRNKGNFPGRFSGRQFSNSRSEMNVSTLELGDSALYLCASSRDSYYNEQFFGPGTRLTVL.

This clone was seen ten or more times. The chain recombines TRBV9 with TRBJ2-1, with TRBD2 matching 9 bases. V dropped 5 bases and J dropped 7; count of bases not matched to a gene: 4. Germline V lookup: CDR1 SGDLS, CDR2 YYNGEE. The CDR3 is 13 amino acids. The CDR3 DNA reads TGTGCCAGCAGTCCCGGACTAGCGAATGAGCAGTTCTTC. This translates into CASSPGLANEQFF.

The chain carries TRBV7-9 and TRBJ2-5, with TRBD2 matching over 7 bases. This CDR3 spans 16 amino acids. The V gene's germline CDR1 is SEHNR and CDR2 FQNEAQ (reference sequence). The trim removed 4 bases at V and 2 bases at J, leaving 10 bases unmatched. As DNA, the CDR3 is TGTGCCAGCAGCTCTCCTGGGGGAGGGTCACAAGAGACCCAGTACTTC. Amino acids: CASSSPGGGSQETQYF.

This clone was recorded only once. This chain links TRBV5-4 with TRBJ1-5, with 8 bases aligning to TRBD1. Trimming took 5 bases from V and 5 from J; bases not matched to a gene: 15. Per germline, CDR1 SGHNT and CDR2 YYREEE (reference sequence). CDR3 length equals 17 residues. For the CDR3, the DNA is TGTGCCAGCAGATCTCCGGACAGGGCCCAAGCCGATCAGCCCCAGCATTTT. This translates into CASRSPDRAQADQPQHF.

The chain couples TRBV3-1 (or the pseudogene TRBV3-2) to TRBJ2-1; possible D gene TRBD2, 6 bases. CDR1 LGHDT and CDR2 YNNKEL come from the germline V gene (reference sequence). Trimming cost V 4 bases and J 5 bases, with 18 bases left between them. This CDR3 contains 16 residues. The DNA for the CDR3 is TGTGCCAGCAGCCCGACTTATCTGGCGGGAAACAATGAGCAGTTCTTC. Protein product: CASSPTYLAGNNEQFF.

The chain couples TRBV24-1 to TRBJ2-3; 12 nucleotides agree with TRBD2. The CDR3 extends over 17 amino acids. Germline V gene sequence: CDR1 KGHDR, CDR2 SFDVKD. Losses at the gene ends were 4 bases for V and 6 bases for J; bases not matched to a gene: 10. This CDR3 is CATSDPGTSGSRDTQYF. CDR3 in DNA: TGTGCCACCAGTGACCCAGGGACTAGCGGGTCGCGTGATACGCAGTATTTT.

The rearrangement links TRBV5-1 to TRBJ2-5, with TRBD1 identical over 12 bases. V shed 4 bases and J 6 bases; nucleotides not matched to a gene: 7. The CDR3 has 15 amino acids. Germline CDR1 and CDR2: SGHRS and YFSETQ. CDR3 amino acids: CASSKGTGGAKTQYF. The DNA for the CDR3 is TGCGCCAGCAGCAAGGGGACAGGGGGCGCGAAGACCCAGTACTTC.

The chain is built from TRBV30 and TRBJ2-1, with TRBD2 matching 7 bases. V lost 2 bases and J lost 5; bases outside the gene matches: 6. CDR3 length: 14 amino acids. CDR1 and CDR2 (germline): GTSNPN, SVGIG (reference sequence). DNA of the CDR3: TGTGCCTGGAGTTCCCTAGCGGAGGACAATGAGCAGTTCTTC. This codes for CAWSSLAEDNEQFF.

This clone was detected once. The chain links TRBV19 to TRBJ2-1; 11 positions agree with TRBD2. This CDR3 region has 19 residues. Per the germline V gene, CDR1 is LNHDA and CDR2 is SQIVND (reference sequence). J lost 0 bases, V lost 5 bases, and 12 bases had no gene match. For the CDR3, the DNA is TGTGCCAGTAGTGGGCCGGGACTAGCGGCCCTGAGCTCCTACAATGAGCAGTTCTTC. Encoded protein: CASSGPGLAALSSYNEQFF.

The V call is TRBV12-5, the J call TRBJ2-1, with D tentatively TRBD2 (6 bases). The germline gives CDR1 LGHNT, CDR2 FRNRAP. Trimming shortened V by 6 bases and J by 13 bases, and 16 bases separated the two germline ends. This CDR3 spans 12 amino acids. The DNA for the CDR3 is TGTGCTAGTGGAAAGGGAGGAAGGGAACAGTTCTTC. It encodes CASGKGGREQFF. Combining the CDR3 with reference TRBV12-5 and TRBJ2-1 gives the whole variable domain DARVTQTPRHKVTEMGQEVTMRCQPILGHNTVFWYRQTMMQGLELLAYFRNRAPLDDSGMPKDRFSAEMPDATLATLKIQPSEPRDSAVYFCASGKGGREQFFGPGTRLTVL.

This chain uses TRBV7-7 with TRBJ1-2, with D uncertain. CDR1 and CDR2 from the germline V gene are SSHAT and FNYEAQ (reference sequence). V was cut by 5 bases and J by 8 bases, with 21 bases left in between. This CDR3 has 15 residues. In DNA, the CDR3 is TGTGCCAGCAGCCCAGGCGGAGGGTATGAATGCGGCTACACCTTC. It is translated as CASSPGGGYECGYTF.

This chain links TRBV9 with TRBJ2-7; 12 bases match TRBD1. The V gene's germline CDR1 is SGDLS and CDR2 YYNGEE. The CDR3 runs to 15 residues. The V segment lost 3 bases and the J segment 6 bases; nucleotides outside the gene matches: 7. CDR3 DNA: TGTGCCAGCAGCGCTTGGCCGGGACAGGGGGCCGAGCAGTACTTC. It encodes CASSAWPGQGAEQYF.

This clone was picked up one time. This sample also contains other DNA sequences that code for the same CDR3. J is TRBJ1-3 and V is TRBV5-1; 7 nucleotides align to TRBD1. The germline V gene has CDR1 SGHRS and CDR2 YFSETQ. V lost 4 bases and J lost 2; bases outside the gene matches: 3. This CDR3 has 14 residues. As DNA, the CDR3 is TGCGCCAGCAGCCTGGGGACAGCTGGAAACACCATATATTTT. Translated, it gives CASSLGTAGNTIYF.

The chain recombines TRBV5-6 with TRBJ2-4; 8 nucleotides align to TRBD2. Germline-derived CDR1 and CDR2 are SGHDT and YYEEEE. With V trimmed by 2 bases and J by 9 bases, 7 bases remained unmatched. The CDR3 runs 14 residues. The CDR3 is CASSLQRGSGIQYF. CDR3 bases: TGTGCCAGCAGCTTACAGCGGGGGAGTGGCATTCAGTACTTC.